This TCR beta chain was captured in a study of metastatic and nonmetastatic thyroid tumors. The overall study: From malignant and benign thyroid patients, repertoires in blood and in tumor or nodule tissue were compared. Study-wide results and limits: Benign nodules reportedly had significantly lower TCR beta diversity than malignant thyroid tumors in blood and tumor.

In the case of this clone: Its antigen is unknown. An end of the junction does not agree with germline; a read error may underlie this.

The CDR3 is 14 residues long. Germline V gene sequence: CDR1 MNHNS, CDR2 SASEGT. Thyroid surgery had not been preceded by any treatment in any patient. In the authors' workflow: It was from CDR3 differences across clinicopathological groups that a distant-metastasis classifier for papillary thyroid cancer was built. TCRdb reprocessed the PCR reads using MiXCR. The V and J calls and clone size come from TCRdb's table, not from the authors' own analysis. The table lists roughly 30,000 clones, under 20% of them singletons. The chain recombines TRBV6-1 with TRBJ2-7; D remains unclear. Source material: blood. This clonotype was sampled from a female donor with papillary thyroid cancer or a benign thyroid nodule (not recorded which). Some clones in this sample may be carry-over from other donors' samples. CDR3 residues: CASSMVRHGYDQYF. The CDR3 DNA sequence: TGTGCCAGCAGCATGGTCCGGCACGGATACGATCAGTACTTC.